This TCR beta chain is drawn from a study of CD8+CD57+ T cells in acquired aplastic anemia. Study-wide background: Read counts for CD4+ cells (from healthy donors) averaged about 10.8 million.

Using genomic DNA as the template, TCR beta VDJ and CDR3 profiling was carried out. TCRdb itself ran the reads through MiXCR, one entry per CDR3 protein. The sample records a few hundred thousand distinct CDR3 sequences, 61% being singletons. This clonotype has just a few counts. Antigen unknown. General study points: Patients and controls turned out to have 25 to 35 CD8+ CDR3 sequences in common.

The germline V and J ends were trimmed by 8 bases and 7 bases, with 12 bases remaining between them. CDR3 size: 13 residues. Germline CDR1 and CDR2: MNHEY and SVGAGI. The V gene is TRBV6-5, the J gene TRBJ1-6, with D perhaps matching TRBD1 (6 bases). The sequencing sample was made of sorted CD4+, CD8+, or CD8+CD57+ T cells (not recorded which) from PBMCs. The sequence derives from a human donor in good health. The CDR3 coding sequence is TGTGCCAGCGGCCAGGGGCTAAATTCACCCCTCCACTTT. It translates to CASGQGLNSPLHF.